This T cell receptor beta chain is from a study of blood T cell repertoires in COVID-19 (dated by TCRdb to the early 2020s). Regarding the complete study: Samples covering the acute and convalescent phases of COVID-19 were provided by collaborators in the United States, Italy and Spain. Samples came from the ongoing ImmuneRACE study (first 160 participants) plus 1,254 subjects from 6 global collaborators. HLA class I and class II types, where available, came from metadata supplied by the sample provider rather than from assay-based typing. Deeply sampled blood TCRbeta repertoires from subjects exposed to, actively infected with, or recovered from COVID-19 were included in the dataset. Nearly every sample came with metadata listing a de-identified subject ID, COVID-19 status, age in years and sex. The repertoires were released in a freely available public database intended as a resource for research on the immune response to SARS-CoV-2. The material from the prospective study consisted of cDNA or gDNA derived from T cells, B-cell-depleted T cells, or PBMCs. The full study reports these points: The quantity of clinical and demographic metadata differed by source and by participant and was supplied without curation.

Collaborating institutions collected whole blood in K2EDTA tubes following their own protocols. Collaborator samples were shipped for TCRbeta analysis as frozen whole blood, isolated PBMCs, or DNA extracted from either sample type. In the germline V gene (reference sequence), CDR1 corresponds to LNHDA and CDR2 to SQIVND. The V end gives up 6 bases and the J end 2 bases, leaving 8 bases in the junction not matched to a gene. There are 16 amino acids in the CDR3, from cysteine to phenylalanine inclusive. Only CDR3 DNA remains: 48 bases, in frame from the first base. TCRbeta CDR3 regions were amplified from genomic DNA using the immunoSEQ Assay, a bias-controlled multiplex PCR. The source study handled its data this way. Nucleated cell counts per sample were estimated from amplification of reference gene primers within the assay. To quantify the absolute abundance of each unique TCRbeta CDR3 rearrangement, sequence reads were collapsed and filtered. Productive Simpson clonality was computed per sample as the square root of Simpson's diversity index over productive rearrangements. TCRdb's version of the immuneACCESS table is confined to in-frame rearrangements and falls short of the full clone set. An unresolved V gene accounts for under half of the shortfall where checked; the remainder is of unknown origin. V and J calls plus clone size are reproduced from that table; the DNA served to infer D and trimming. For this sample the table gives roughly 200,000 clones, of which around 90% were detected only once. Of the sample, around 6.6% is held by the ten largest clones.

As for this clone: The antigen it recognizes is unknown. Per-nucleotide qualities are absent, and no much larger clonotype sits a single base away.

The sequenced sample consisted of peripheral blood. The receptor's source is a man in his forties or fifties with acute or convalescent COVID-19. Recombination connected TRBV19 to TRBJ1-3; TRBD1 aligns with 9 central bases. CDR3 reads: CASRNPRDRAGNTIYF. The bases are TGTGCCAGTAGAAACCCCCGGGACAGGGCTGGAAACACCATATATTTT. Here the CDR3 is joined to the reference TRBV19 and TRBJ1-3 genes, and the full variable domain is: DGGITQSPKYLFRKEGQNVTLSCEQNLNHDAMYWYRQDPGQGLRLIYYSQIVNDFQKGDIAEGYSVSREKKESFPLTVTSAQKNPTAFYLCASRNPRDRAGNTIYFGEGSWLTVV.